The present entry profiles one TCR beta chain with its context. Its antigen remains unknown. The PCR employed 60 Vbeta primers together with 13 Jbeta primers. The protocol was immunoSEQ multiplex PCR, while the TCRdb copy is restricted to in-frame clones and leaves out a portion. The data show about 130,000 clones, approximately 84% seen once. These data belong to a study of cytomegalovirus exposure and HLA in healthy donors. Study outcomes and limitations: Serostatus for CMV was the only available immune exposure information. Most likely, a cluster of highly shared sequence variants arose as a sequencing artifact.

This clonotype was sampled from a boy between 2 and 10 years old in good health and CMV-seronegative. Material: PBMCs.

CDR3 nucleotide sequence: TGTGCCAGCAGGAGTAGCGGGAGTTCCTACAATGAGCAGTTCTTC. This translates into CASRSSGSSYNEQFF. The chain couples TRBV28 to TRBJ2-1, with 9 bases matching TRBD2. J was trimmed by 1 base and V by 6 bases; bases with no gene match: 4. CDR1 is MDHEN and CDR2 is SYDVKM in the germline V gene. The length of the CDR3 is 15 residues.